This T cell receptor beta chain was recovered during a study of shared clonotypes between healthy human individuals. Notes on the study in general: The four-donor shared clonotypes exceeded non-shared clonotypes in generation probability, with non-shared ones scoring lower. Sorted-subset sequencing was shown by rarefaction to be incomplete despite large depth. Naive CD4 clonotypes were shared across several donors at 4% to 5%.

The CDR3 is 13 amino acids. The germline V gene encodes CDR1 MNHNS and CDR2 SASEGT. V gave up 8 bases and J gave up 0 bases, with 8 bases separating them. Of note for this clone: Its specificity is unknown.

TCRdb's copy holds only in-frame clones and misses some; the assay was immunoSEQ multiplex PCR. The table lists roughly 2.1 million clones, about 93% of them singletons. Terminally differentiated effector memory CD45RA+ cells were excluded from the naive CD8 cells, which were CD45RO-negative and positively selected for CCR7. Each of the donors was a healthy adult who was HIV-negative and had not had a recent acute infection or vaccination. The chain joins TRBV6-1 to TRBJ1-5, with D uncertain. The sequencing sample was made of naive CD8+ T cells from PBMCs. This clonotype originated in a man younger than 30 in good health. Some clones in this sample may be carry-over from other donors' samples. CDR3 residues: CASGPYSNQPQHF. The CDR3 DNA reads TGTGCCAGCGGCCCATATAGCAATCAGCCCCAGCATTTT.